This T cell receptor beta chain was sequenced in a study of T cells in Graves' hyperthyroidism and ophthalmopathy. Patients having uncontrolled infection, another autoimmune disease, pregnancy or lactation were not included. The source material, RNA transcripts, was used to amplify TCR beta CDR3 regions. The HTBI set primed first-round TCR CDR3 RT-PCR. TCRdb fed the multiplex PCR reads into MiXCR, producing one record per CDR3 protein. The sample gives 600,000 to 800,000 distinct CDR3 sequences, around 40% of which show up once; around 29% is in the top ten. This CDR3 contains 14 residues. Trimming took off 7 bases at V and 5 bases at J, with 17 bases between the two ends. This clonotype has ten or more counts.

The sample comprised blood. This sequence originates from a woman between 40 and 55 years old with Graves' hyperthyroidism. This sequence joins TRBV12-3 or TRBV12-4 and TRBJ2-5; no firm D call. CDR3 in amino acids: CASTRTYPWETQYF. For the CDR3, the DNA is TGTGCCAGCACCCGTACCTACCCGTGGGAGACCCAGTACTTC.